This TCR delta chain emerged from a study of TRDV2 sequences in healthy donors (TCRdb year 2020). Context from the whole study: Approximately 18 single-cell-derived gamma9delta2 T cell clones spanning the full range of antitumor activity were TCR-sequenced and traced within the bulk repertoire.

The research as a whole found: The TCRdelta clonotypes of several highly reactive clones appeared rare, as these clonotypes were not detected in the bulk sequencing data of the respective donors. The observed TCRdelta repertoires were strongly focused, but the frequency of each clonotype showed no correlation with the antitumor functional potential of the corresponding clone.

Complete TCR delta chain (Vdelta2) repertoires were sequenced in bulk to track the frequency of functionally characterized gamma9delta2 T cell clones. The Dutch blood bank was the source from which peripheral blood of anonymous healthy donors was purchased. gamma9delta2 T cells analyzed in the study originated from peripheral blood of healthy donors. Unmatched junction bases come to 21, with V trimmed by 4 bases and J by 8 bases. As encoded in the germline V gene, CDR1 is GEAIGNYY while CDR2 is EKD. The CDR3 contains 19 residues, cysteine and phenylalanine counted. The DNA shown is the 57-base CDR3, in frame from base 1. This clone was detected only once. The antigen this receptor binds is unknown. Base qualities are not provided; no much larger clone lies one nucleotide away. A lone read offers only weak evidence. Library preparation employed PCR. Instrument on record: Illumina MiSeq. Concerning the study's data processing: When TRDV repertoire clonotype frequencies were reported, clonotypes represented by only a single read were excluded. TCRdb recomputed clones from the public reads with CATT; identical DNA rows were then combined. TCRdb, rather than the study authors, made the V and J calls. Here the sample has 2,000 to 2,500 delta-chain clones; 50% to 65% occur a single time. The ten largest clones take up 12% to 15% of the sample.

Sequencing was done on a sample of Vd2+ gamma-delta T cells from blood. Per the publication, the cell subset or site label means: TCR Vdelta2-expressing (gamma9delta2) T cells. Recombination linked TRDV2 to TRDJ1; 13 bases in between match TRDD3. The TCR was taken from a human donor in good health. The DNA sequence reads TGTGCCTGTGATCCGGTACTGGGGGATACGCGCGCGCCAAGGGACAAACTCATCTTT. Its product reads: CACDPVLGDTRAPRDKLIF.